Below, one TCR beta chain is given with its context. Germline CDR1 is MDHEN and CDR2 is SYDVKM. The CDR3 length is 14 residues. Germline trimming cut 2 bases from V and 7 bases from J; bases unmatched to any gene: 6. TCRdb's table, derived via immunoSEQ multiplex PCR, lists solely in-frame clones and lacks some. The sample holds 270,000 or so clones; 89% are singletons and the top ten take 0.94%. These data come from a study of blood T cell repertoires in COVID-19. The wider study: COVID-19 samples from acute and convalescent phases originated in the United States, Italy and Spain. Sample material is recorded as cDNA or gDNA derived from T cells, B-cell-depleted T cells, or PBMCs.

Sequencing was carried out using peripheral blood. J is TRBJ1-2 and V is TRBV28; 8 nucleotides agree with TRBD1. The source is a woman in her thirties or forties who had recovered from COVID-19. CDR3 DNA: TGTGCCAGCAGTTTAGGTCAGGGGGCGGGTGGCTACACCTTC. This translates into CASSLGQGAGGYTF.